A selection of T cell receptor beta chains follows, all from one sample in a study of blood T cell repertoires in COVID-19. This table comes from immunoSEQ multiplex PCR, and its TCRdb copy is limited to in-frame clones, with some not included. The sample lists approximately 50,000 clones; roughly nine tenths were seen once. The sample was peripheral blood. The receptors stem from a man in his forties or fifties with acute or convalescent COVID-19. CDR3s include the opening cysteine and the closing phenylalanine or tryptophan. A D gene is named only where the DNA matches it firmly. The size entry is marked missing in some rows and otherwise reads once, few, many or a size class.

V gene	J gene	clone size	D gene	CDR3 DNA	CDR3 protein
TRBV6-1	TRBJ1-3	NA	NA	TGTGCCAGCAGTGAAGGGGGGACTAGGGCTGATTTAGTATTT	CASSEGGTRADLVF
TRBV5-1	TRBJ2-1	NA	NA	TGCGCCAGCAGCTCGCAGGGGACCGGGCAGTTCTTC	CASSSQGTGQFF
TRBV10-2	TRBJ2-7	NA	NA	TGCGCCAGCAGTGTTCTGCGGGTGTACTACGAGCAGTACTTC	CASSVLRVYYEQYF
TRBV2	TRBJ2-1	NA	TRBD2	TGTGCCAGCACATCTAGCGGGATCTACAATGAGCAGTTCTTC	CASTSSGIYNEQFF
TRBV3-1/TRBV3-2	TRBJ1-2	NA	NA	TGTGCCAGCAGGACCGAAAACAGGGCTTCTGGCTACACCTTC	CASRTENRASGYTF
TRBV25-1	TRBJ1-6	once	NA	TGTGCCAGCACCGAGGGGGGGTTGTTAAGCTCACCCCTCCACTTT	CASTEGGLLSSPLHF
TRBV10-1	TRBJ2-1	NA	NA	TGCGCCAGCAGCCCCCGGCAGGGGATCTACAATGAGCAGTTCTTC	CASSPRQGIYNEQFF
TRBV5-1	TRBJ1-1	NA	NA	TGCGCCAGCAGCCGGTGGGGCAGGGTAGACAGCCGCGCGACTGAAGCTTTCTTT	CASSRWGRVDSRATEAFF
TRBV25-1	TRBJ2-7	NA	TRBD2	TGTGCCAGCAGTGAAGGGACTAGCGGGAGGGCCCACGAGCAGTACTTC	CASSEGTSGRAHEQYF
TRBV7-9	TRBJ1-3	once	NA	TGTGCCAGCAGCCTAACAGGGCCCCCTGGAAACACCATATATTTT	CASSLTGPPGNTIYF
TRBV29-1	TRBJ1-2	NA	TRBD1	TGCAGCGTGCAGGGGGGTGACTATGGCTACACCTTC	CSVQGGDYGYTF
TRBV24-1	TRBJ2-3	NA	NA	TGTGCCACCAGTGCCCCTGCGGGCACAGATACGCAGTATTTT	CATSAPAGTDTQYF
TRBV2	TRBJ2-2	NA	NA	TGTGCCAGCAGGGGGCAAGCCACCGGGGAGCTGTTTTTT	CASRGQATGELFF
TRBV13	TRBJ2-7	NA	TRBD2	TGTGCCAGCAGCGCTAGCGGTACGCTACGGGAGCAGTACTTC	CASSASGTLREQYF
TRBV5-6	TRBJ1-4	NA	NA	TGTGCCAGCAGCTTGGATGTCCGGGTTAATGAAAAACTGTTTTTT	CASSLDVRVNEKLFF
TRBV7-2	TRBJ2-3	NA	TRBD1	TGTGCCAGCAGCGCCGGACAGGGGCCAGATACGCAGTATTTT	CASSAGQGPDTQYF
TRBV6-6	TRBJ2-4	NA	NA	TGTGCCATGGGGGGTGGCAAAAACATTCAGTACTTC	CAMGGGKNIQYF
TRBV7-9	TRBJ1-3	NA	NA	TGTGCCAGCAGCCGCGTCGAAGATAGGGGCACTGGAAACACCATATATTTT	CASSRVEDRGTGNTIYF
TRBV6-2/TRBV6-3	TRBJ2-7	NA	NA	TGTGCCAGCAGTGGTCGGGACTTCCTAGTCGAGCAGTACTTC	CASSGRDFLVEQYF
TRBV27	TRBJ2-3	few	TRBD2	TGTGCCAGCAGTTCAATAGCGGGAGTCAGCACAGATACGCAGTATTTT	CASSSIAGVSTDTQYF
TRBV27	TRBJ1-2	NA	NA	TGTGCCAGCAGTTACGACAGGAACTATGGCTACACCTTC	CASSYDRNYGYTF
TRBV5-6	TRBJ2-5	NA	NA	TGTGCCAGCAGCCCAGGGGTACTAGCGTCTCAAGAGACCCAGTACTTC	CASSPGVLASQETQYF
TRBV9	TRBJ2-2	once	NA	TGTGCCAGCAGTAGACGACAGGCCTCGAACACCGGGGAGCTGTTTTTT	CASSRRQASNTGELFF
TRBV19	TRBJ1-1	once	NA	TGTGCCAGTAGTTTCCCCGGGAGTGAAGCTTTCTTT	CASSFPGSEAFF
TRBV7-2	TRBJ2-3	NA	NA	TGTGCCAGCAGGCGGGGAGGCACAGATACGCAGTATTTT	CASRRGGTDTQYF
TRBV27	TRBJ2-3	NA	TRBD2	TGTGCCAGCAGTCCGGGACTAGATTTTGATACGCAGTATTTT	CASSPGLDFDTQYF
TRBV10-3	TRBJ2-1	NA	NA	TGTGCCATCAATTCAGGGGCCTACAATGAGCAGTTCTTC	CAINSGAYNEQFF
TRBV10-3	TRBJ2-1	NA	TRBD2	TGTGCCATCAGTGAGACGAAGGCTAGCGGGAGGTTGGATGAGCAGTTCTTC	CAISETKASGRLDEQFF
TRBV5-1	TRBJ1-1	few	TRBD1	TGCGCCAGCTTTCGCTATTCAGGGGGCGCAGGGGACACTGAAGCTTTCTTT	CASFRYSGGAGDTEAFF
TRBV5-1	TRBJ2-2	NA	NA	TGCGCCAGCACCCCATCAAAGGGAAGGGGGTCAAACACCGGGGAGCTGTTTTTT	CASTPSKGRGSNTGELFF
TRBV10-3	TRBJ1-2	NA	NA	TGTGCCATCAGTGGGAGCCCAGGGGTTGGCTACACCTTC	CAISGSPGVGYTF
TRBV5-4	TRBJ1-1	NA	TRBD1	TGTGCCAGCAATTCTAACAGGGGTGCCACTGAAGCTTTCTTT	CASNSNRGATEAFF
TRBV11-2	TRBJ2-1	NA	TRBD2	TGTGCCAGCAGCTTAGACACGGGACTAGCGGGAGCTATCTTC	CASSLDTGLAGAIF